The T cell receptor (beta chain) under discussion was sequenced for a study of control samples from healthy donors and cancer patients. Unmatched junction bases numbered 5, after V lost 8 bases and J lost 1 base. CDR3 length: 13 amino acids. Germline V lookup: CDR1 GTSNPN, CDR2 SVGIG (reference sequence). The method was immunoSEQ multiplex PCR; TCRdb's version includes in-frame clones alone and lacks a portion of them. The table lists about 120,000 clones, 87% of them singletons. The source of this sequence is a man in his forties or fifties in good health. The sequencing sample was made of blood. V and J are TRBV30 and TRBJ1-1; 9 positions match TRBD1. The CDR3 nucleotides read TGTGCCCGCGACAGGGGGGGGAACACTGAAGCTTTCTTT. Residues: CARDRGGNTEAFF.